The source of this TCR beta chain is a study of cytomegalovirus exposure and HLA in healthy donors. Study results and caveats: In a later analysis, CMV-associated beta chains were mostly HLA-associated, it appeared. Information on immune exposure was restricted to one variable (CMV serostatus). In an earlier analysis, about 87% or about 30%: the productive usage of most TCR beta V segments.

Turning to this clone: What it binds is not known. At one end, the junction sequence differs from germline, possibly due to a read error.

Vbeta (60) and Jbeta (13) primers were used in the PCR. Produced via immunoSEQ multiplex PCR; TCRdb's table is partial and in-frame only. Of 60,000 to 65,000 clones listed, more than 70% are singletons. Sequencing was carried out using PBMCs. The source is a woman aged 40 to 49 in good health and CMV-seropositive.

CDR3 sequence reads: CSSSKGPGQGEETQYF. CDR3 bases: TGTTCCAGCAGCAAAGGACCGGGACAGGGGGAAGAGACCCAGTACTTC. The chain carries TRBV7-9 and TRBJ2-5; 11 bases fit TRBD1. Per the germline V gene, CDR1 is SEHNR and CDR2 is FQNEAQ (reference sequence). The CDR3 is 16 amino acids. Full variable domain (outside the CDR3, taken from reference TRBV7-9 and TRBJ2-5): DTGVSQNPRHKITKRGQNVTFRCDPISEHNRLYWYRQTLGQGPEFLTYFQNEAQLEKSRLLSDRFSAERPKGSFSTLEIQRTEQGDSAMYLCSSSKGPGQGEETQYFGPGTRLLVL.